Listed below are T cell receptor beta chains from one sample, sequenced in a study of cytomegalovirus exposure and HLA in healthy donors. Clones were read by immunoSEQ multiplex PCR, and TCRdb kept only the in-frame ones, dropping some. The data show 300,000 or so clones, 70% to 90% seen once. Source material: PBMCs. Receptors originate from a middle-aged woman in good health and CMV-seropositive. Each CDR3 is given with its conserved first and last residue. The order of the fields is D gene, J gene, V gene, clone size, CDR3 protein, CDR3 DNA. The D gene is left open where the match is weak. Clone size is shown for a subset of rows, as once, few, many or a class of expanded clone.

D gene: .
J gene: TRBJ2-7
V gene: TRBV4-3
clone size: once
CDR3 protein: CASSQDFHSYEQYF
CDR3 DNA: TGCGCCAGCAGCCAAGATTTCCACTCCTACGAGCAGTACTTC

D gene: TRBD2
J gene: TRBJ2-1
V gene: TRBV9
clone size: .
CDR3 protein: CASSVDPSGSNEQFF
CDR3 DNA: TGTGCCAGCAGCGTAGATCCTAGCGGGAGCAATGAGCAGTTCTTC

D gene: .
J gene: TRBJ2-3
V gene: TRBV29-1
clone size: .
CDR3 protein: CSVRWLRLSTDTQYF
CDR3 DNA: TGCAGCGTCCGCTGGCTGAGACTTAGCACAGATACGCAGTATTTT

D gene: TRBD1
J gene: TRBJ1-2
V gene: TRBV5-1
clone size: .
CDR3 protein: CASSPPDRGPYGYTF
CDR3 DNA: TGCGCCAGCAGCCCACCCGACAGGGGCCCCTATGGCTACACCTTC

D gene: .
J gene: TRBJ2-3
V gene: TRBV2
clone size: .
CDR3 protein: CASRRSGRLTDAQYF
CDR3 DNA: TGTGCCAGCAGGAGGAGCGGGCGGTTAACAGATGCGCAGTATTTT

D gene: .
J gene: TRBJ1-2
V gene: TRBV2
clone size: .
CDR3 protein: CASSEGRALNYGYTF
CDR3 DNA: TGTGCCAGCAGTGAGGGCAGGGCCTTAAACTATGGCTACACCTTC

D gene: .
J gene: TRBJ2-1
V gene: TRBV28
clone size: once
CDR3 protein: CASIAGRSSYNEQFF
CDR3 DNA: TGTGCCAGCATTGCAGGGCGAAGCTCCTACAATGAGCAGTTCTTC

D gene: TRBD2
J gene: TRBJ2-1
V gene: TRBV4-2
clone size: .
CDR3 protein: CASSQELLTSGIYNEQFF
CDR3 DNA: TGTGCCAGCAGCCAAGAGCTCTTGACTAGCGGGATATACAATGAGCAGTTCTTC

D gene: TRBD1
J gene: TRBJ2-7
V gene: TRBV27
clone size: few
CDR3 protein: CASSPRDRVYEQYF
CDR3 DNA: TGTGCCAGCAGCCCCCGGGACAGGGTATACGAGCAGTACTTC

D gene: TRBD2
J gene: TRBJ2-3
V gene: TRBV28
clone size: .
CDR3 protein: CASSLPPLAGGIDTQYF
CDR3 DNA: TGTGCCAGCAGTCTACCCCCCCTAGCGGGAGGTATAGATACGCAGTATTTT

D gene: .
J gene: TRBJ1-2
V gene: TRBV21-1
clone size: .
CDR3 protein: CARGHLGHGYTF
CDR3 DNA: TGTGCCAGGGGACATTTGGGCCATGGCTACACCTTC

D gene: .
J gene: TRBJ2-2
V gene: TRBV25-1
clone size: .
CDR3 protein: CASSEFNRALNTGELFF
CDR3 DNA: TGTGCCAGCAGTGAATTCAACAGGGCCCTGAACACCGGGGAGCTGTTTTTT

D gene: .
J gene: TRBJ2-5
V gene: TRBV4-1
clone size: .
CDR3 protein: CASSQTGTIQETQYF
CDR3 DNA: TGCGCCAGCAGCCAAACCGGGACAATCCAAGAGACCCAGTACTTC

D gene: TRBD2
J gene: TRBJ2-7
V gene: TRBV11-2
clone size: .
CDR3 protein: CASSLGGGDQYF
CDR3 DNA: TGTGCCAGCAGCTTAGGTGGGGGGGATCAGTACTTC

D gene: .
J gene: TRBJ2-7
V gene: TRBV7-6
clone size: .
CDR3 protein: CASSLDYDSRASYEQYF
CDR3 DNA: TGTGCCAGCAGCTTAGATTATGACAGCCGGGCGTCCTACGAGCAGTACTTC

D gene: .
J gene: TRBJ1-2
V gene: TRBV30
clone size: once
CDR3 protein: CAWSKTGPPYGYTF
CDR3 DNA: TGTGCCTGGAGTAAAACAGGGCCCCCCTATGGCTACACCTTC

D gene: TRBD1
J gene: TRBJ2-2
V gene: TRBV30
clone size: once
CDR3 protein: CAWGDSYTGELFF
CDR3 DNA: TGTGCCTGGGGGGACAGTTACACCGGGGAGCTGTTTTTT

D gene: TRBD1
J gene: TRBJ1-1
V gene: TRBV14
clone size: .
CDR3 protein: CASSPDRGRTEAFF
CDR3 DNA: TGTGCCAGCAGCCCGGACAGGGGAAGAACTGAAGCTTTCTTT

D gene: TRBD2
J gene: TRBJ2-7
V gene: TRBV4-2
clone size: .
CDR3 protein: CASSQDRGSGRGYEQYF
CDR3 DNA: TGTGCCAGCAGCCAAGATCGAGGGAGCGGGAGGGGCTACGAGCAGTACTTC

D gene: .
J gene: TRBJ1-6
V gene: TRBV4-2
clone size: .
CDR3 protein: CASSQVQVDNSPLHF
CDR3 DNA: TGTGCCAGCAGCCAAGTTCAGGTTGATAATTCACCCCTCCACTTT

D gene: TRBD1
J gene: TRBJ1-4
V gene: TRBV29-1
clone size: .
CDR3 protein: CSVTGQGTSTNEKLFF
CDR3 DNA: TGCAGCGTAACGGGACAGGGGACATCAACTAATGAAAAACTGTTTTTT

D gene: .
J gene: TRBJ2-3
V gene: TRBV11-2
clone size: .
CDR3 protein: CASSFGVADTQYF
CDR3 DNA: TGTGCCAGCAGCTTCGGGGTTGCGGATACGCAGTATTTT

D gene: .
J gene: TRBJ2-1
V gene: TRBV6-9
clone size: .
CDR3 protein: CASSCILSLVSYNEQFF
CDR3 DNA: TGTGCCAGCAGTTGTATACTTAGCCTCGTGTCATACAATGAGCAGTTCTTC

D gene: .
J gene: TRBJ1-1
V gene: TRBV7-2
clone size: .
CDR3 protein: CASSFSSGVPTEAFF
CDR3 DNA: TGTGCCAGCAGCTTCAGCTCAGGGGTTCCCACTGAAGCTTTCTTT